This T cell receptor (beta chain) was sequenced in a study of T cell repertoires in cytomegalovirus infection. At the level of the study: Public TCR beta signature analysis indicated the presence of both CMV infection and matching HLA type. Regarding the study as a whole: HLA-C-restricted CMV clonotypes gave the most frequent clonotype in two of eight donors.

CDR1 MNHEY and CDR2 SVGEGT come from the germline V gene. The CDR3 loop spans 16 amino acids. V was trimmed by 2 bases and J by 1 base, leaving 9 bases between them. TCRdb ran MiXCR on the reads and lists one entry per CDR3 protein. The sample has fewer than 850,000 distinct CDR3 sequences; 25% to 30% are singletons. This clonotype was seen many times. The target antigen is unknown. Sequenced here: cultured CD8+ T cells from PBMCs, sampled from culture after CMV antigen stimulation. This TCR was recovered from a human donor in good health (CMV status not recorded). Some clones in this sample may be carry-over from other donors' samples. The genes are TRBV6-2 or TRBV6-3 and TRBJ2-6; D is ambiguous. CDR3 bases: TGTGCCAGCAGTTACCTACTCATATCTGGGGCCAACGTCCTGACTTTC. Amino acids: CASSYLLISGANVLTF.